These T cell receptor beta chains were read from a single sample in a study of cytomegalovirus exposure and HLA in healthy donors. TCRdb's copy holds only in-frame clones and misses some; the assay was immunoSEQ multiplex PCR. The sample lists about 140,000 clones, 73% seen once, with over 13% in the top ten. What was sequenced was PBMCs. The source is a human donor in good health. Both conserved end residues are part of each CDR3. The order of the fields is D gene, J gene, clone size, V gene, CDR3 protein, CDR3 DNA. A D gene is named only where the DNA matches it firmly. Size tells how often a clone was seen (once, few, many) or the class of an expanded clone, and some rows leave it out.

>.|TRBJ1-2|few|TRBV11-2
CASSLAGAGSPWVESF
TGTGCCAGCAGCTTAGCAGGGGCAGGGTCCCCCTGGGTGGAGTCCTTC
>TRBD2|TRBJ2-2|few|TRBV11-3
CASTLAGAGELFF
TGTGCCAGCACCCTAGCGGGAGCCGGGGAGCTGTTTTTT
>TRBD1|TRBJ2-7|.|TRBV7-8
CASSLNRGYEQYF
TGTGCCAGCAGCTTAAACAGGGGATACGAGCAGTACTTC
>.|TRBJ2-7|few|TRBV10-3
CATRVGYEQYF
TGTGCCACCCGGGTGGGTTACGAGCAGTACTTC
>TRBD1|TRBJ2-1|.|TRBV5-1
CASSGSGQVNYNEQFF
TGCGCCAGCAGCGGATCGGGACAGGTGAACTACAATGAGCAGTTCTTC
>TRBD1|TRBJ2-7|.|TRBV5-8
CASSRGTAYEQYF
TGTGCCAGCAGCAGAGGGACAGCCTACGAGCAGTACTTC
>.|TRBJ2-3|few|TRBV6-1
CASRVAATDTQYF
TGTGCCAGCAGGGTGGCTGCCACAGATACGCAGTATTTT
>TRBD2|TRBJ2-7|.|TRBV15
CATSRDPSGSYEQYF
TGTGCCACCAGCAGAGATCCTAGCGGATCCTACGAGCAGTACTTC
>.|TRBJ1-2|.|TRBV29-1
CSVDSYGYTF
TGCAGCGTGGACAGCTATGGCTACACCTTC
>.|TRBJ1-2|.|TRBV10-2
CASTINRQAFYGYTF
TGCGCCAGCACTATAAATCGACAGGCCTTCTATGGCTACACCTTC
>TRBD1|TRBJ2-1|.|TRBV5-1
CASSYFRGRGQGEQFF
TGCGCCAGCAGCTATTTCCGGGGCAGGGGGCAAGGAGAGCAGTTCTTC
>TRBD1|TRBJ1-5|.|TRBV15
CATSRGGQGVSNQPQHF
TGTGCCACCAGCAGAGGGGGACAGGGTGTAAGCAATCAGCCCCAGCATTTT
>TRBD1|TRBJ2-3|.|TRBV6-1
CASAKTGTDPDTQYF
TGTGCCAGCGCCAAAACGGGGACAGACCCAGATACGCAGTATTTT
>TRBD1|TRBJ1-1|few|TRBV18
CASSPPGQGMDFSEAFF
TGTGCCAGCTCACCACCGGGACAGGGAATGGATTTCTCTGAAGCTTTCTTT
>.|TRBJ2-1|.|TRBV2
CASSDGRAVQFF
TGTGCCAGCAGTGATGGGAGAGCGGTGCAGTTCTTC
>TRBD2|TRBJ2-1|few|TRBV27
CASRQKPSGREQFF
TGTGCCAGCAGACAAAAACCTAGCGGGCGTGAGCAGTTCTTC
>.|TRBJ2-7|.|TRBV2
CASSVSEDYEQYF
TGTGCCAGCAGTGTGTCAGAGGACTACGAGCAGTACTTC
>.|TRBJ1-5|.|TRBV19
CASTPAGNRNQPQHF
TGTGCCAGTACCCCGGCGGGCAATCGCAATCAGCCCCAGCATTTT
>TRBD1|TRBJ2-7|once|TRBV2
CASSGTAIYEQYF
TGTGCCAGCAGCGGGACAGCCATCTACGAGCAGTACTTC
>TRBD2|TRBJ2-3|.|TRBV4-2
CASSPRLAGGSTDTQYF
TGTGCCAGCAGCCCAAGACTAGCGGGGGGTAGCACAGATACGCAGTATTTT
>.|TRBJ1-1|.|TRBV5-1
CASGGQPNTEAFF
TGCGCCAGCGGTGGACAGCCGAACACTGAAGCTTTCTTT
>TRBD2|TRBJ2-7|.|TRBV7-9
CASSLAQGGGIYEQYF
TGTGCCAGCAGCTTAGCGCAAGGCGGGGGAATTTACGAGCAGTACTTC
>TRBD1|TRBJ1-6|.|TRBV4-2
CASSQGQGQSPLHF
TGTGCCAGCAGCCAAGGACAGGGACAGTCACCCCTCCACTTT
>TRBD1|TRBJ1-5|.|TRBV15
CATSGGQGAGWGGNQPQHF
TGTGCCACCAGCGGAGGACAGGGGGCAGGTTGGGGCGGCAATCAGCCCCAGCATTTT
>TRBD2|TRBJ2-2|.|TRBV25-1
CASSDVGTSGATGELFF
TGTGCCAGCAGTGATGTAGGGACTAGCGGGGCCACCGGGGAGCTGTTTTTT
>.|TRBJ2-1|.|TRBV13
CASSTTANNEQFF
TGTGCCAGCAGCACCACAGCTAACAATGAGCAGTTCTTC
>.|TRBJ2-4|once|TRBV9
CASSPGLIAKNIQYF
TGTGCCAGCAGCCCGGGACTGATAGCCAAAAACATTCAGTACTTC
>TRBD1|TRBJ2-1|few|TRBV7-9
CASSRQGANEQFF
TGTGCCAGCAGCCGACAGGGGGCGAATGAGCAGTTCTTC
>.|TRBJ2-5|.|TRBV6-1
CASSESSGWETQYF
TGTGCCAGCAGTGAGTCGTCAGGGTGGGAGACCCAGTACTTC
>TRBD2|TRBJ2-1|.|TRBV5-1
CASTSLAGGPNEQFF
TGCGCCAGCACCTCACTAGCGGGAGGGCCCAATGAGCAGTTCTTC
>TRBD1|TRBJ2-7|few|TRBV10-3
CAISPGQDHYEQYF
TGTGCCATCAGCCCGGGACAGGACCACTACGAGCAGTACTTC
>TRBD2|TRBJ2-7|.|TRBV5-1
CASSLEGGLAGAYEQYF
TGCGCCAGCAGCTTGGAGGGGGGACTAGCGGGAGCCTACGAGCAGTACTTC
>.|TRBJ1-5|.|TRBV5-6
CASSLGAGVRQPQHF
TGTGCCAGCAGCTTGGGGGCAGGGGTGAGGCAGCCCCAGCATTTT
>TRBD2|TRBJ2-3|few|TRBV4-2
CASSPSTAGLAGGRYTDTQYF
TGTGCCAGCAGCCCCTCAACTGCGGGGCTAGCGGGAGGACGTTACACAGATACGCAGTATTTT
>TRBD1|TRBJ2-1|.|TRBV7-3
CASRRGPYNEQFF
TGTGCCAGCAGAAGGGGGCCCTACAATGAGCAGTTCTTC
>.|TRBJ1-1|once|TRBV19
CASSIGGGGDTEAFF
TGTGCCAGTAGTATTGGGGGCGGAGGCGATACTGAAGCTTTCTTT
>.|TRBJ1-6|.|TRBV11-1
CASSWGHIRSPLHF
TGTGCCAGCAGCTGGGGACATATACGTTCACCCCTCCACTTT
>TRBD2|TRBJ2-1|.|TRBV7-6
CASSLGTSYGNEQFF
TGTGCCAGCAGTCTCGGGACTAGCTATGGCAATGAGCAGTTCTTC
>.|TRBJ1-6|.|TRBV30
CAWSVRVSGFSPLHF
TGTGCCTGGAGTGTAAGAGTGTCAGGTTTTTCACCCCTCCACTTT
>TRBD1|TRBJ1-1|.|TRBV19
CASSQQGMNTEAFF
TGTGCCAGTAGTCAACAGGGGATGAACACTGAAGCTTTCTTT
>.|TRBJ2-7|few|TRBV6-5
CASSYSQVPHYEQYF
TGTGCCAGCAGTTACTCGCAGGTCCCCCACTACGAGCAGTACTTC
>.|TRBJ2-5|.|TRBV19
CASSILAGETQYF
TGTGCCAGTAGTATACTAGCAGGCGAGACCCAGTACTTC
>TRBD2|TRBJ2-3|.|TRBV11-3
CASSFSAGGITDTQYF
TGTGCCAGCAGCTTCTCAGCGGGAGGGATCACAGATACGCAGTATTTT
>TRBD1|TRBJ2-2|.|TRBV5-8
CASSRDRGGRIGELFF
TGTGCCAGCAGCCGTGACAGGGGGGGAAGGATCGGGGAGCTGTTTTTT
>TRBD2|TRBJ2-7|.|TRBV7-9
CASSPGAAGVYEQYF
TGTGCCAGCAGCCCCGGGGCAGCGGGGGTCTACGAGCAGTACTTC
>.|TRBJ1-2|once|TRBV5-3
CARSPLAEGYTF
TGTGCCAGAAGCCCTTTGGCGGAAGGCTACACCTTC
>.|TRBJ2-1|.|TRBV6-1
CASSLRSYNEQFF
TGTGCCAGCAGTCTCAGATCCTACAATGAGCAGTTCTTC
>.|TRBJ1-3|.|TRBV11-2
CASSPRGGSGNTIYF
TGTGCCAGCAGCCCCCGTGGAGGGAGTGGAAACACCATATATTTT
>.|TRBJ2-2|.|TRBV9
CASSAMTRTNTGELFF
TGTGCCAGCAGCGCCATGACTAGAACGAACACCGGGGAGCTGTTTTTT
>.|TRBJ1-2|.|TRBV6-5
CASSYSPPREGYTF
TGTGCCAGCAGTTATTCCCCCCCCAGGGAAGGCTACACCTTC
>.|TRBJ1-5|.|TRBV2
CASRVELNQPQHF
TGTGCCAGCAGGGTCGAGCTCAATCAGCCCCAGCATTTT
>.|TRBJ2-7|.|TRBV2
CASRFGTVYEQYF
TGTGCCAGCAGATTCGGGACTGTCTACGAGCAGTACTTC
>TRBD1|TRBJ1-2|.|TRBV5-1
CASSVTGGNGYTF
TGCGCCAGCAGCGTGACAGGGGGAAATGGCTACACCTTC
>.|TRBJ1-2|.|TRBV6-1
CASSEGANYGYTF
TGTGCCAGCAGTGAAGGAGCTAACTATGGCTACACCTTC
>TRBD2|TRBJ2-7|few|TRBV7-6
CASSLRWAGGTYEQYF
TGTGCCAGCAGCTTAAGATGGGCGGGAGGTACCTACGAGCAGTACTTC
>TRBD1|TRBJ2-3|.|TRBV2
CASTQGARDTQYF
TGTGCCAGCACGCAGGGGGCAAGGGATACGCAGTATTTT
>TRBD1|TRBJ1-5|few|TRBV30
CAWNRQGSQPQHF
TGTGCCTGGAACCGACAGGGGAGTCAGCCCCAGCATTTT
>TRBD1|TRBJ1-2|.|TRBV11-1
CASSLRQGNYGYTF
TGTGCCAGCAGCCTAAGACAGGGTAACTATGGCTACACCTTC
>TRBD1|TRBJ1-4|.|TRBV6-6
CASSLRSGQGLEKLFF
TGTGCCAGCAGCCTCCGTTCGGGACAGGGTCTTGAAAAACTGTTTTTT